This T cell receptor (beta chain) was sequenced in a study of T cell repertoires in cytomegalovirus infection (dated by TCRdb to about 2019). Turning to the overall study: The HLA type of each donor mattered for the analysis, because public TCR beta signatures pointed to carriage of CMV infection along with the matching HLA type. General study outcomes and caveats: Cumulative frequency of public TCR beta family members discriminated carriers of CMV infection plus the relevant HLA type in this cohort and an independent 352-donor cohort. The ex vivo response was dominated by HLA-C-restricted CMV-specific TCR beta clonotypes, and the single most frequent clonotype in two of eight donors was supplied by these HLA-C-restricted clonotypes.

A few counts support this clonotype. Its antigen specificity is not known. Per-base qualities were not stored, and no clone one base away is much larger. From a lookup of the germline V gene, CDR1 and CDR2 are SGHDN and FVKESK. There are 14 amino acids in the CDR3, from cysteine to phenylalanine inclusive. Just CDR3 DNA is preserved here, 42 bases in frame from base 1. Relative to germline, V is missing 4 bases and J is missing 7 bases, with 7 bases of the junction outside any gene match. TCRdb lists the instrument as Illumina HiSeq 1500. TCRdb trimmed the raw reads at Q25, called clones with MiXCR and kept productive beta chains. Every entry covers one CDR3 protein and lists the most common genes and DNA from its rows. The sample table contains almost 550,000 distinct CDR3 sequences; only one count was recorded for more than 15% of them. The ten largest make up under 30% of the sample.

The rearrangement combines TRBV14 with TRBJ2-4, with 7 bases matching TRBD2. The sequence came from a human donor in good health (CMV status not recorded). Some clones in this sample may be carry-over from other donors' samples. The sample taken for sequencing was CD8+ T cells from PBMCs. CDR3 sequence: CASSRGGVWNIQYF. The nucleotide sequence is given as TGTGCCAGCAGCCGCGGGGGAGTGTGGAACATTCAGTACTTC.